The entry below gives a single T cell receptor (beta chain) sequence along with its context. Its specificity is not known. This sample stems from a study of cytomegalovirus exposure and HLA in healthy donors. It was with 60 Vbeta and 13 Jbeta primers that the PCR ran. Produced via immunoSEQ multiplex PCR; TCRdb's table is partial and in-frame only. In all, the sample yields some 120,000 clones. Study outcomes and limitations: It is likely that the observed cluster of highly shared sequence variants was a sequencing artifact. Researchers reported that a few CMV-associated chains were confirmed in vitro as CMV antigen-specific.

This clonotype was sampled from a man between 35 and 55 years old in good health and CMV-seronegative. Sequenced input: PBMCs.

This CDR3 is CASSSGTSYGYTF. CDR3 DNA sequence: TGTGCCAGCAGCTCCGGGACATCCTATGGCTACACCTTC. The genes are TRBV5-4 and TRBJ1-2, with D possibly TRBD1 on 6 matching bases. Germline CDR1 SGHNT, CDR2 YYREEE (reference sequence). The CDR3 is 13 residues long. The V end lost 3 bases, the J end lost 4 bases, and 10 bases lay between the germline ends. The entire variable domain, with the rest obtained from reference TRBV5-4 and TRBJ1-2, is as follows: ETGVTQSPTHLIKTRGQQVTLRCSSQSGHNTVSWYQQALGQGPQFIFQYYREEENGRGNFPPRFSGLQFPNYSSELNVNALELDDSALYLCASSSGTSYGYTFGSGTRLTVV.